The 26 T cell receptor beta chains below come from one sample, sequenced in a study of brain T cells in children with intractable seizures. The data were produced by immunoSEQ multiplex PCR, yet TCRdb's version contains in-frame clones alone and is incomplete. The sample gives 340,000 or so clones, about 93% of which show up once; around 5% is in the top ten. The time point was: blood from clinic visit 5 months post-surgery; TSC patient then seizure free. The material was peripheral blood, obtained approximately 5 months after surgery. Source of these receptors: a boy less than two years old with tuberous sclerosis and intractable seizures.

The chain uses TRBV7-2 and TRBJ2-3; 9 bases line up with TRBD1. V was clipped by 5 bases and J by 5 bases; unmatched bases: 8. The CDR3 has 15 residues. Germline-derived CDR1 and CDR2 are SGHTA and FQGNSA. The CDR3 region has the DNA TGTGCCAGCAGCATACAGGGGGCGCTTGTAGATACGCAGTATTTT. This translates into CASSIQGALVDTQYF.

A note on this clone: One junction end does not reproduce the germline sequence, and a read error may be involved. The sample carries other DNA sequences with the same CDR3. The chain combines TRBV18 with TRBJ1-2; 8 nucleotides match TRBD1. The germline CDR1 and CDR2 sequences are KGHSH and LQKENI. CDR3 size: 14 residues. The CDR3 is CASSPDRGNYGYTF. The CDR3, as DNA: TGTGCCAGTTCACCTGACAGGGGAAACTATGGCTACACCTTC.

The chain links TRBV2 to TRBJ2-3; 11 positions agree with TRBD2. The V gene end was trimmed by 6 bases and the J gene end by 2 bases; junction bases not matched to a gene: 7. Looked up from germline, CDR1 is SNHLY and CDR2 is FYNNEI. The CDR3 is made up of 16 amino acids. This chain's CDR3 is CASRRLAGTNTDTQYF. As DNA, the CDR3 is TGTGCCAGCAGGCGACTAGCGGGGACCAACACAGATACGCAGTATTTT. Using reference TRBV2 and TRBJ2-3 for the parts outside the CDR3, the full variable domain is EPEVTQTPSHQVTQMGQEVILRCVPISNHLYFYWYRQILGQKVEFLVSFYNNEISEKSEIFDDQFSVERPDGSNFTLKIRSTKLEDSAMYFCASRRLAGTNTDTQYFGPGTRLTVL.

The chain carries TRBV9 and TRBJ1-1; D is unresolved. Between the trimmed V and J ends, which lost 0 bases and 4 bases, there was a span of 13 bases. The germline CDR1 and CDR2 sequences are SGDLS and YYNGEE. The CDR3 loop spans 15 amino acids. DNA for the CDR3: TGTGCCAGCAGCGTAGGCCAAGGGAGATCCACTGAAGCTTTCTTT. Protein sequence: CASSVGQGRSTEAFF. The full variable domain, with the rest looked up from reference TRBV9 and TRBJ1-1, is DSGVTQTPKHLITATGQRVTLRCSPRSGDLSVYWYQQSLDQGLQFLIQYYNGEERAKGNILERFSAQQFPDLHSELNLSSLELGDSALYFCASSVGQGRSTEAFFGQGTRLTVV.

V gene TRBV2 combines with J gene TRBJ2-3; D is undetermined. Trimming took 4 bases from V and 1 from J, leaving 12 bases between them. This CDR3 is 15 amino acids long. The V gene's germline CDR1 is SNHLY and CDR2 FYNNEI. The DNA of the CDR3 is TGTGCCAGCAGTGCAGTCCCCCCGGGCACAGATACGCAGTATTTT. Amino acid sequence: CASSAVPPGTDTQYF.

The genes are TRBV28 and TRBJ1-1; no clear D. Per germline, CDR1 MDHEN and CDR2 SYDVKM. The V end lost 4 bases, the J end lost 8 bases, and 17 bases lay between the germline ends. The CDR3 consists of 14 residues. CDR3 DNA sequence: TGTGCCAGCAGTTCGCTCTACACCTCCTACGAAGCTTTCTTT. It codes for CASSSLYTSYEAFF.

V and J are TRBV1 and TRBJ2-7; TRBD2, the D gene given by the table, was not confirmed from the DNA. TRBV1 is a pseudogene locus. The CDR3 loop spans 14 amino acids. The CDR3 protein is CTSSQVLAANEQYF. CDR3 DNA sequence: TGCACCAGCAGCCAAGTTCTAGCTGCTAACGAGCAGTACTTC.

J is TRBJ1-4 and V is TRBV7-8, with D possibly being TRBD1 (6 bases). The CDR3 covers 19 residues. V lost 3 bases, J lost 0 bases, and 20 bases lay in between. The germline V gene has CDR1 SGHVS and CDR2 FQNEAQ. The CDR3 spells CASSLHVRGGFATNEKLFF. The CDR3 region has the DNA TGTGCCAGCAGCTTGCACGTGAGAGGGGGGTTTGCAACTAATGAAAAACTGTTTTTT.

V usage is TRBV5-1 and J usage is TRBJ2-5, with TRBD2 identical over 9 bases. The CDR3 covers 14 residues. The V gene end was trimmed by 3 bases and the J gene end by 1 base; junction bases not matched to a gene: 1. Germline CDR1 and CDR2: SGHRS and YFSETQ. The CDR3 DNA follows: TGCGCCAGCAGCTGGACTAGCGCCCAAGAGACCCAGTACTTC. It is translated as CASSWTSAQETQYF.

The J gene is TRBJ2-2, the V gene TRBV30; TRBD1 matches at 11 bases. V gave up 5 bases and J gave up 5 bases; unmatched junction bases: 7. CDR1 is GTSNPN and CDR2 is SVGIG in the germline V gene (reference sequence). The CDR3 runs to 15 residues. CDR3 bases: TGTGCCTGGTCCTCGTGGGACAGGGGGACCGGGGAGCTGTTTTTT. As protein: CAWSSWDRGTGELFF. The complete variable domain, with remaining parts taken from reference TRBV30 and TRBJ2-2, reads SQTIHQWPATLVQPVGSPLSLECTVEGTSNPNLYWYRQAAGRGLQLLFYSVGIGQISSEVPQNLSASRPQDRQFILSSKKLLLSDSGFYLCAWSSWDRGTGELFFGEGSRLTVL.

CDR3 nucleotides: TGTGCCAGTAGTACCTCCGGGACTAGCGGGAGGATAGGAGGGGAGCTGTTTTTT. This gives the protein CASSTSGTSGRIGGELFF. The chain carries TRBV19 and TRBJ2-2; 15 bases are shared with TRBD2. The J segment lost 8 bases and the V segment lost 4 bases, leaving 11 bases of the junction unmatched. CDR3 size: 18 residues. Germline V lookup: CDR1 LNHDA, CDR2 SQIVND (reference sequence).

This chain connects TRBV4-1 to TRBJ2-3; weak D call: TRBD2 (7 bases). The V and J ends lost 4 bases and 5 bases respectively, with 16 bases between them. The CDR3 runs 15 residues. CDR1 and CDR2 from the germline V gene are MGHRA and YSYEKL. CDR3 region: CASSLAPGGGDTQYF. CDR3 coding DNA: TGCGCCAGCAGCCTGGCCCCGGGGGGCGGAGATACGCAGTATTTT.

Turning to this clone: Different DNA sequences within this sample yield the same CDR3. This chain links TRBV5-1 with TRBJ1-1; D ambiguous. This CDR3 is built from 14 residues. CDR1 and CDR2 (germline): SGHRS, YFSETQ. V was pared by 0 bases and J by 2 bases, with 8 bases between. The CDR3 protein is CASSLDAGNTEAFF. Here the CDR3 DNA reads TGCGCCAGCAGCTTGGACGCGGGAAACACTGAAGCTTTCTTT. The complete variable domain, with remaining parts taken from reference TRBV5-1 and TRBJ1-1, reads KAGVTQTPRYLIKTRGQQVTLSCSPISGHRSVSWYQQTPGQGLQFLFEYFSETQRNKGNFPGRFSGRQFSNSRSEMNVSTLELGDSALYLCASSLDAGNTEAFFGQGTRLTVV.

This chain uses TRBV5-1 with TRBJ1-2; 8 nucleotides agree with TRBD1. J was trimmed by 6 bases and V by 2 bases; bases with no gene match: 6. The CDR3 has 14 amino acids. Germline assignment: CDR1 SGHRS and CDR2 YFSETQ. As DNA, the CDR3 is TGCGCCAGCAGCTTAGACGGACAGGGCGATGGCTACACCTTC. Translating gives CASSLDGQGDGYTF.

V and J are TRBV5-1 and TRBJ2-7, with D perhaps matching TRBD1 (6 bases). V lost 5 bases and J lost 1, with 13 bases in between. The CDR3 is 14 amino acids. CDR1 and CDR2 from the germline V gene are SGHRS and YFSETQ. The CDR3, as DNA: TGCGCCAGCAGTTCCGTTACAGGGTCCTACGAGCAGTACTTC. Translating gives CASSSVTGSYEQYF. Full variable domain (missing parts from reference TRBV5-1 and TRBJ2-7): KAGVTQTPRYLIKTRGQQVTLSCSPISGHRSVSWYQQTPGQGLQFLFEYFSETQRNKGNFPGRFSGRQFSNSRSEMNVSTLELGDSALYLCASSSVTGSYEQYFGPGTRLTVT.

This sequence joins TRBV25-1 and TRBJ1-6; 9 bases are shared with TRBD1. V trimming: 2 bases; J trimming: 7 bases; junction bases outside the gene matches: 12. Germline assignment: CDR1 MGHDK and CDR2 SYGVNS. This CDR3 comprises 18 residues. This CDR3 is CASSEILIGTGLNSPLHF. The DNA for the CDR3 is TGTGCCAGCAGTGAAATTCTTATAGGGACAGGGTTAAATTCACCCCTCCACTTT.

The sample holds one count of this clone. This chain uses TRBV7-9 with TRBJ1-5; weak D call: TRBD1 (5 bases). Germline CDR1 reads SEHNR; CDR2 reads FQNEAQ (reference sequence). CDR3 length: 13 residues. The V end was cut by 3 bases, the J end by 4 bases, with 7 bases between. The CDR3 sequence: CASSFPGNQPQHF. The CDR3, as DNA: TGTGCCAGCAGCTTTCCAGGGAATCAGCCCCAGCATTTT.

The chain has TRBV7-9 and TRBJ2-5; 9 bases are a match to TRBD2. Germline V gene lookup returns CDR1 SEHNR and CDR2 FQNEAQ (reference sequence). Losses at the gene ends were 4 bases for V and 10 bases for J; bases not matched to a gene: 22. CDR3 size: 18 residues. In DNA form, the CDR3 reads TGTGCCAGCAGCTCCCTTAGCGGGGGATCCGGTGCAAGAGATAGCCAGTACTTC. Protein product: CASSSLSGGSGARDSQYF.

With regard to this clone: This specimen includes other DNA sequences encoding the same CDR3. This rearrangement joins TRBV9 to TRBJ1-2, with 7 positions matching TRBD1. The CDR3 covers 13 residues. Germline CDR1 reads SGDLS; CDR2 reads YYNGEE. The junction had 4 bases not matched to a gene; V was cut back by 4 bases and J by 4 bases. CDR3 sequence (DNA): TGTGCCAGCAGCTCCGGGACAGCCTATGGCTACACCTTC. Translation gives CASSSGTAYGYTF.

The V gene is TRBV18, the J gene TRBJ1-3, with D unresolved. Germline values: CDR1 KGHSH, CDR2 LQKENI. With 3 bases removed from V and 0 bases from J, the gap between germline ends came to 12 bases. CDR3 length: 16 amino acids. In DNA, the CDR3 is TGTGCCAGCTCACCCTCGGACCCCAACTCTGGAAACACCATATATTTT. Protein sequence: CASSPSDPNSGNTIYF. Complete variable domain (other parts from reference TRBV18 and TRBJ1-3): NAGVMQNPRHLVRRRGQEARLRCSPMKGHSHVYWYRQLPEEGLKFMVYLQKENIIDESGMPKERFSAEFPKEGPSILRIQQVVRGDSAAYFCASSPSDPNSGNTIYFGEGSWLTVV.

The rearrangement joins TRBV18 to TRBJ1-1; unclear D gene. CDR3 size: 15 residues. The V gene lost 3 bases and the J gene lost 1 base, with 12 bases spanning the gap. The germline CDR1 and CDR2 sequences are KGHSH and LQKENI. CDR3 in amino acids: CASSPYYTANTEAFF. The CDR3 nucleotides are TGTGCCAGCTCACCCTATTATACAGCGAACACTGAAGCTTTCTTT.

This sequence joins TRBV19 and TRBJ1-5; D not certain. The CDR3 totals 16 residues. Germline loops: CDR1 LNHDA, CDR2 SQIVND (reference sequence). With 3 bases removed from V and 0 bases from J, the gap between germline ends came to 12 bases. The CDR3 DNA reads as TGTGCCAGTAGTATGGAGGGTTGGAATAGCAATCAGCCCCAGCATTTT. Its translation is CASSMEGWNSNQPQHF.

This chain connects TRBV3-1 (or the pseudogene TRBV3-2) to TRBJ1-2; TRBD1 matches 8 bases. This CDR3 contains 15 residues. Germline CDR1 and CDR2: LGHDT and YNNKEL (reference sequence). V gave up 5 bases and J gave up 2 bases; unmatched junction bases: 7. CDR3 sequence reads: CASSYKTGENYGYTF. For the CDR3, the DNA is TGTGCCAGCAGCTATAAGACAGGGGAGAACTATGGCTACACCTTC.

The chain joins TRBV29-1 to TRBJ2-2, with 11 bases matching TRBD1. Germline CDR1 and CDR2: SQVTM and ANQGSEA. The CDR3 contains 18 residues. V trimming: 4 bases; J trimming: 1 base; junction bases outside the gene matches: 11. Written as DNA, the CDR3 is TGCAGCGTTGGGGTTGTGGACAGGGGGCTCGTGAACACCGGGGAGCTGTTTTTT. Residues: CSVGVVDRGLVNTGELFF.

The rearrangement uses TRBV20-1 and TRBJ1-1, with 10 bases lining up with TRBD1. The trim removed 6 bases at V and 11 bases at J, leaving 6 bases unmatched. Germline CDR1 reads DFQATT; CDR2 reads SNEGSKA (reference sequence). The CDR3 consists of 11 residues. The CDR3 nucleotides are TGCAGTGCGGGACAGGGGAGGTTGGCTTTCTTT. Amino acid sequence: CSAGQGRLAFF.

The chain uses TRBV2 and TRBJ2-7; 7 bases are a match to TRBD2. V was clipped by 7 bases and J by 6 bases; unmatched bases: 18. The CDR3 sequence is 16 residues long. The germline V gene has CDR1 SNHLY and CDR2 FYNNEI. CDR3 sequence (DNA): TGTGCCAGCACATTGTGGGCTAGCGGAACCTTAGGCGAGCAGTACTTC. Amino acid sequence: CASTLWASGTLGEQYF. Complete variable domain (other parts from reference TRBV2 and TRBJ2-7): EPEVTQTPSHQVTQMGQEVILRCVPISNHLYFYWYRQILGQKVEFLVSFYNNEISEKSEIFDDQFSVERPDGSNFTLKIRSTKLEDSAMYFCASTLWASGTLGEQYFGPGTRLTVT.